The source of this T cell receptor (beta chain) is a study of radiation and T cells in renal cell carcinoma. This clone turned up a few times. The time point is: baseline pretreatment blood. The treatment denotes: 15 Gy SBRT to primary tumor, nephrectomy 4 weeks later. Serial blood draws occurred at baseline and 2 and 4 weeks post-SBRT. The CDR3 has 15 residues. The germline V gene encodes CDR1 LNHNV and CDR2 YYDKDF (reference sequence). With 0 bases removed from V and 1 base from J, the gap between germline ends came to 7 bases. Only in-frame clones appear in the TCRdb table, and some are missing; sequencing was by immunoSEQ multiplex PCR. This table holds about 61,000 clones, more than 60% found once.

Material: blood, obtained from a patient whose treatment included radiotherapy and nephrectomy. The source is a man aged 60-69 years with renal cell carcinoma. This chain links TRBV15 with TRBJ1-5; D is uncertain. The CDR3 nucleotides are TGTGCCACCAGCAGAGAAGGTAGGAGCAATCAGCCCCAGCATTTT. Translation gives CATSREGRSNQPQHF.